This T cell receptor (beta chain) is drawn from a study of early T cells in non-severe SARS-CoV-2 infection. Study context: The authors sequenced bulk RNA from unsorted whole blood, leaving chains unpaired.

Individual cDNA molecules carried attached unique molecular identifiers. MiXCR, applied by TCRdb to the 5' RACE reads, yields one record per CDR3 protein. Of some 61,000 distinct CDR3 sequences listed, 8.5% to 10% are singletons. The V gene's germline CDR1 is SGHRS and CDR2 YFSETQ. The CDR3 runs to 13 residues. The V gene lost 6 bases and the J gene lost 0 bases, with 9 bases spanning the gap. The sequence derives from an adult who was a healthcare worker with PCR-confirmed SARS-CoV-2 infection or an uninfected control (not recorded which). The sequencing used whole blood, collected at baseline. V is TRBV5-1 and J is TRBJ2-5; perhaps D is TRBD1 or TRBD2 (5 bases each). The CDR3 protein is CASTGTDQETQYF. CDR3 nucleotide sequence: TGCGCCAGCACCGGGACGGACCAAGAGACCCAGTACTTC.